Presented here are 13 T cell receptor beta chains from one specimen sequenced in a study of blood T cell repertoires in COVID-19. Assay used: immunoSEQ multiplex PCR; TCRdb lists only in-frame clones, some missing. The top ten hold roughly 0.25% of the sample, which has hundreds of thousands of clones, over 80% seen once. The sample comprised peripheral blood. These TCRs come from a woman aged 18-29 years with acute or convalescent COVID-19.

In its sample, this clone was seen once. The chain combines TRBV11-3 with TRBJ2-1; 9 bases map to TRBD2. This CDR3 is built from 15 residues. The V segment lost 4 bases and the J segment 3 bases; nucleotides outside the gene matches: 4. CDR1 and CDR2 (germline): SGHNT, YENEEA. CDR3 sequence (DNA): TGTGCCAGCAGCTCTAGCGGGGCTAACTACAATGAGCAGTTCTTC. Translated, it gives CASSSSGANYNEQFF.

A few counts support this clone. The CDR3 loop reads CASSYTSQGESTEAFF. CDR3 in DNA: TGTGCCAGCAGTTACACCTCACAGGGGGAAAGCACTGAAGCTTTCTTT. The V gene is TRBV6-5, the J gene TRBJ1-1; 8 positions agree with TRBD1. Germline V gene data show CDR1 as MNHEY and CDR2 as SVGAGI. The V gene end was trimmed by 2 bases and the J gene end by 4 bases; junction bases not matched to a gene: 9. The CDR3 spans 16 residues.

On this clone itself: Other DNA variants within this sample encode the same CDR3. The rearrangement links TRBV12-3 or TRBV12-4 to TRBJ1-2; TRBD1 agrees at 9 bases. V shed 4 bases and J 3 bases; nucleotides not matched to a gene: 0. This CDR3 spans 13 amino acids. For the CDR3, the DNA is TGTGCCAGCAGTTACAGGGGGCACTATGGCTACACCTTC. It yields the protein CASSYRGHYGYTF.

The CDR3 loop reads CASSLAGFYYGYTF. The CDR3 region has the DNA TGTGCCAGCAGCTTAGCAGGGTTCTACTATGGCTACACCTTC. The chain recombines TRBV13 with TRBJ1-2; D perhaps matches TRBD1 (5 bases). The CDR3 is made up of 14 amino acids. Trimming took off 1 base at V and 3 bases at J, with 9 bases between the two ends. CDR1 PRHDT and CDR2 FYEKMQ come from the germline V gene (reference sequence). The whole variable domain, filled in from reference TRBV13 and TRBJ1-2, reads AAGVIQSPRHLIKEKRETATLKCYPIPRHDTVYWYQQGPGQDPQFLISFYEKMQSDKGSIPDRFSAQQFSDYHSELNMSSLELGDSALYFCASSLAGFYYGYTFGSGTRLTVV.

The chain employs TRBV15 and TRBJ2-6; a possible D gene is TRBD2 (6 bases). Germline CDR1 is LNHNV and CDR2 is YYDKDF (reference sequence). Trimming removed 4 bases at V and 0 bases at J, with 10 bases between. The CDR3 has 16 amino acids. The CDR3 DNA follows: TGTGCCACCAGCAACTTGCGGGACTCTGGGGCCAACGTCCTGACTTTC. It is translated as CATSNLRDSGANVLTF.

V and J are TRBV7-2 and TRBJ2-7; a possible D gene is TRBD2 (6 bases). The CDR3 extends over 14 amino acids. The V gene's germline CDR1 is SGHTA and CDR2 FQGNSA. Between the trimmed V and J ends, which lost 1 base and 9 bases, there was a span of 16 bases. CDR3 in DNA: TGTGCCAGCAGCTTAGATCTACCAGGGAGGAGGCAGTACTTC. Its protein is CASSLDLPGRRQYF.

The gene calls are TRBV27 and TRBJ1-6; 7 bases line up with TRBD1. Losses at the gene ends were 4 bases for V and 9 bases for J; bases not matched to a gene: 6. The V gene's germline CDR1 is MNHEY and CDR2 SMNVEV (reference sequence). The CDR3 runs 14 residues. CDR3 loop: CASSSGTEGSPLHF. CDR3 nucleotides: TGTGCCAGCAGTTCCGGGACAGAGGGTTCACCCCTCCACTTT.

V is TRBV5-1 and J is TRBJ2-7; D is perhaps TRBD1 (6 bases). The CDR3 has 16 amino acids. Per the germline V gene, CDR1 is SGHRS and CDR2 is YFSETQ. Trimming pared 0 bases from V and 3 bases from J, leaving 16 bases between. The CDR3 DNA reads as TGCGCCAGCAGCTTGGTCTTGACAGGCCCCCACTACGAGCAGTACTTC. Encoded protein: CASSLVLTGPHYEQYF.

This clone appeared a single time. This rearrangement joins TRBV9 to TRBJ2-7; 10 bases align to TRBD2. CDR1 is SGDLS, CDR2 YYNGEE, per germline. V lost 4 bases, J lost 2 bases, and 6 bases stayed unmatched. The length of the CDR3 is 15 residues. CDR3 in amino acids: CASSFGLADAYEQYF. The CDR3 DNA follows: TGTGCCAGCAGCTTTGGACTAGCGGATGCCTACGAGCAGTACTTC.

The chain uses TRBV9 and TRBJ2-2; tentatively, D is TRBD1 (6 bases). Germline V gene data show CDR1 as SGDLS and CDR2 as YYNGEE. CDR3 length: 15 amino acids. Trimming shortened V by 0 bases and J by 0 bases, and 6 bases separated the two germline ends. The CDR3 spells CASSVEGANTGELFF. The CDR3 coding sequence is TGTGCCAGCAGCGTAGAGGGGGCGAACACCGGGGAGCTGTTTTTT.

This sequence joins TRBV5-4 and TRBJ2-3, with D perhaps matching TRBD2 (5 bases). The V gene lost 0 bases and the J gene lost 2 bases, with 16 bases spanning the gap. Germline assignment: CDR1 SGHNT and CDR2 YYREEE (reference sequence). The CDR3 spans 17 residues. The chain's CDR3 is CASSLAGGSRTTDTQYF. The DNA of the CDR3 is TGTGCCAGCAGCTTGGCCGGAGGTTCCCGTACCACAGATACGCAGTATTTT.

This rearrangement joins TRBV11-2 to TRBJ2-7, with D possibly TRBD2 on 7 matching bases. With 2 bases removed from V and 7 bases from J, the gap between germline ends came to 15 bases. Looked up from germline, CDR1 is SGHAT and CDR2 is FQNNGV. The CDR3 totals 14 residues. As DNA, the CDR3 is TGTGCCAGCAGCTTAAGGGGGGGGGCGTTTGAGCAGTACTTC. As protein: CASSLRGGAFEQYF.

The rearrangement uses TRBV7-2 and TRBJ1-2, with D perhaps matching TRBD1 (5 bases). The CDR3 is 14 residues long. The ends were cut back, 5 bases at V and 0 bases at J, with 10 bases in the middle. The germline CDR1 and CDR2 sequences are SGHTA and FQGNSA. CDR3 amino acids: CASSGPGANYGYTF. In DNA, the CDR3 is TGTGCCAGCAGCGGTCCGGGGGCTAACTATGGCTACACCTTC.